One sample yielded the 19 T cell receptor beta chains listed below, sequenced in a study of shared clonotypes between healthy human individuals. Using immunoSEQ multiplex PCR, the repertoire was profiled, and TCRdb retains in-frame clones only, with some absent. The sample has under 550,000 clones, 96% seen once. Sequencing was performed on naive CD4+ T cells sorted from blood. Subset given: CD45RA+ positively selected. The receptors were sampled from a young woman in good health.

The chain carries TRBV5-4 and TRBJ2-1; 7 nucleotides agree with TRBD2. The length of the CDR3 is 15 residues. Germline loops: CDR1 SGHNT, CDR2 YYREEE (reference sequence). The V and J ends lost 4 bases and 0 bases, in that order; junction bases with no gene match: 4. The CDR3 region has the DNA TGTGCCAGCAGCCTTCGGACTAGCTCCTACAATGAGCAGTTCTTC. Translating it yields CASSLRTSSYNEQFF. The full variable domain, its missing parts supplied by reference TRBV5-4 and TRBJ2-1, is ETGVTQSPTHLIKTRGQQVTLRCSSQSGHNTVSWYQQALGQGPQFIFQYYREEENGRGNFPPRFSGLQFPNYSSELNVNALELDDSALYLCASSLRTSSYNEQFFGPGTRLTVL.

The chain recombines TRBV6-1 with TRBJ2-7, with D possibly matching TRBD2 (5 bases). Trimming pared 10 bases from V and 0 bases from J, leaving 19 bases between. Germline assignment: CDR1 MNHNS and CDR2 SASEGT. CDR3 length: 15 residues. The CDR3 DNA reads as TGTGCCACAGAGAAGGTGGACTCCACCTCCTACGAGCAGTACTTC. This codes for CATEKVDSTSYEQYF.

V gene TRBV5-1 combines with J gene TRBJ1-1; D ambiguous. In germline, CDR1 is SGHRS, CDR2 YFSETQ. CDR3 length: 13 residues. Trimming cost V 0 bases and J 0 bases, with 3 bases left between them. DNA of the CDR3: TGCGCCAGCAGCTTGGTCGTGAACACTGAAGCTTTCTTT. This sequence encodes CASSLVVNTEAFF.

The DNA of the CDR3 is TGTGCCAGCAGCCCCCGCTCTAGCGCCCACTACGAGCAGTACTTC. It translates to CASSPRSSAHYEQYF. The chain combines TRBV5-6 with TRBJ2-7; maybe TRBD2 (6 bases). This CDR3 spans 15 amino acids. Trimming stripped 4 bases from V and 3 bases from J, with 17 bases between. Germline V gives CDR1 SGHDT, CDR2 YYEEEE. The full variable domain, its missing parts supplied by reference TRBV5-6 and TRBJ2-7, is DAGVTQSPTHLIKTRGQQVTLRCSPKSGHDTVSWYQQALGQGPQFIFQYYEEEERQRGNFPDRFSGHQFPNYSSELNVNALLLGDSALYLCASSPRSSAHYEQYFGPGTRLTVT.

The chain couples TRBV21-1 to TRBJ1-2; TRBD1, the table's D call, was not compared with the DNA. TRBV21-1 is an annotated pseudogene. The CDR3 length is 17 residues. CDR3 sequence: CASSKNSNGSAGYGYTF. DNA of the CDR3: TGTGCCAGCAGCAAAAACTCCAACGGCTCGGCAGGGTATGGCTACACCTTC.

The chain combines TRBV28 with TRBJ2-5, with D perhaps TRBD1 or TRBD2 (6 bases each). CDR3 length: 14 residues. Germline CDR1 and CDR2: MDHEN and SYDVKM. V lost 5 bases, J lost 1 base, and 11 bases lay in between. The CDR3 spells CASSIRGLQETQYF. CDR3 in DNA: TGTGCCAGCAGTATCAGGGGACTCCAAGAGACCCAGTACTTC.

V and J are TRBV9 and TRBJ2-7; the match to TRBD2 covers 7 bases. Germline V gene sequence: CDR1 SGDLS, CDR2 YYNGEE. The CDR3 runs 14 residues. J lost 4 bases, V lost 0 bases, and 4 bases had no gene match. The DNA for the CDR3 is TGTGCCAGCAGCGTAGCTGGGACTACTTACGAGCAGTACTTC. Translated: CASSVAGTTYEQYF.

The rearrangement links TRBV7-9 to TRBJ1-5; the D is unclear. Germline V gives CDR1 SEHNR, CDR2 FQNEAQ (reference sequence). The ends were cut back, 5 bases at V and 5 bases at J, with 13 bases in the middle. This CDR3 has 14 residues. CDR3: CASSQNTEYQPQHF. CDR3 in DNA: TGTGCCAGCAGCCAAAATACAGAGTATCAGCCCCAGCATTTT. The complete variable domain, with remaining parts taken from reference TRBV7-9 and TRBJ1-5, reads DTGVSQNPRHKITKRGQNVTFRCDPISEHNRLYWYRQTLGQGPEFLTYFQNEAQLEKSRLLSDRFSAERPKGSFSTLEIQRTEQGDSAMYLCASSQNTEYQPQHFGDGTRLSIL.

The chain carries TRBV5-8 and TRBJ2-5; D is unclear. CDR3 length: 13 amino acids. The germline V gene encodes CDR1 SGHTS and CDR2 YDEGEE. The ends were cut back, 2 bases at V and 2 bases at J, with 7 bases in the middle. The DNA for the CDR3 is TGTGCCAGCAGCTTCCAACTGCAAGAGACCCAGTACTTC. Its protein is CASSFQLQETQYF.

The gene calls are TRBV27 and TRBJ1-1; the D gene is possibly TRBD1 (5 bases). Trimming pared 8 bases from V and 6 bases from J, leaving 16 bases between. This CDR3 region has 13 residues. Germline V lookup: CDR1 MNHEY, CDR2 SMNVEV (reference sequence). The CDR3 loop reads CASAQGRYAEAFF. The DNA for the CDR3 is TGTGCCAGCGCTCAGGGAAGGTACGCTGAAGCTTTCTTT.

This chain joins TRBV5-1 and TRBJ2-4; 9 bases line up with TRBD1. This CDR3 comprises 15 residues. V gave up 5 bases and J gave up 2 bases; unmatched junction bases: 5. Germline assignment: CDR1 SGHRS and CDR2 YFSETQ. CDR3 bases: TGCGCCAGCAGACCTACAGGGGGCTCCAAAAACATTCAGTACTTC. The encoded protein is CASRPTGGSKNIQYF.

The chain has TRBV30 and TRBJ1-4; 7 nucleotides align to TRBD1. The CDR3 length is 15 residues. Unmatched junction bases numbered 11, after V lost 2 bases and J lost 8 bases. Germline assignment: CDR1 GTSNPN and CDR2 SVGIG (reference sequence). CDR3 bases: TGTGCCTGGAGTCCTGAGACAGGGCTAGGGGAAAAACTGTTTTTT. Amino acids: CAWSPETGLGEKLFF.

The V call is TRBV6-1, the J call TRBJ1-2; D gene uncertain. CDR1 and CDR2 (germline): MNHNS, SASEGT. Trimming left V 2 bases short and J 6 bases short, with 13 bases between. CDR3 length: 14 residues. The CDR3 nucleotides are TGTGCCAGCAGTGAAAGGTCTGATTGGGATGGCTACACCTTC. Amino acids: CASSERSDWDGYTF.

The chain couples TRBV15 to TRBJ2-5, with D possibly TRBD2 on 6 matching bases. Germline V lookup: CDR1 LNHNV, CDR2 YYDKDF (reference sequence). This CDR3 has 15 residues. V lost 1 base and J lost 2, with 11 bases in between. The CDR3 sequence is CATSRAAGIQETQYF. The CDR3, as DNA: TGTGCCACCAGCAGAGCTGCGGGAATACAAGAGACCCAGTACTTC.

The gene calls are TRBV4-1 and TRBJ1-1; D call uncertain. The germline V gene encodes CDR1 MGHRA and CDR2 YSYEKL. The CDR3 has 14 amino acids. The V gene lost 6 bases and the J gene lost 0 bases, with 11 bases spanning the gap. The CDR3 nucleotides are TGCGCCAGCAGAGGCCCACTCATGAACACTGAAGCTTTCTTT. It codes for CASRGPLMNTEAFF.

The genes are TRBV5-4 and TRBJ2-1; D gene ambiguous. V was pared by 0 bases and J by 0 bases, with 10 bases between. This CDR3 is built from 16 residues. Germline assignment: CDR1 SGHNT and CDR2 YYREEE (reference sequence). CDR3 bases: TGTGCCAGCAGCTTGGACGACACCATCTCCTACAATGAGCAGTTCTTC. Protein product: CASSLDDTISYNEQFF. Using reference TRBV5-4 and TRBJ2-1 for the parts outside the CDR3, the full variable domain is ETGVTQSPTHLIKTRGQQVTLRCSSQSGHNTVSWYQQALGQGPQFIFQYYREEENGRGNFPPRFSGLQFPNYSSELNVNALELDDSALYLCASSLDDTISYNEQFFGPGTRLTVL.

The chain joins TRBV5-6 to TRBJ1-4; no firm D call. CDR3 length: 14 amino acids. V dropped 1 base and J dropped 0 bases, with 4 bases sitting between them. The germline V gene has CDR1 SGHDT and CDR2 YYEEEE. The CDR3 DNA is TGTGCCAGCAGCTTGTACTCAACTAATGAAAAACTGTTTTTT. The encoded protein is CASSLYSTNEKLFF.

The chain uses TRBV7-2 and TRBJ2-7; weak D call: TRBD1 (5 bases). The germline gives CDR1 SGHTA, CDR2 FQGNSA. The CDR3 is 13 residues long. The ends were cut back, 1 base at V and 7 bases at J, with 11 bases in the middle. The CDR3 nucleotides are TGTGCCAGCAGCTTAGGGGCAGGGCGGGAGCAGTACTTC. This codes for CASSLGAGREQYF.

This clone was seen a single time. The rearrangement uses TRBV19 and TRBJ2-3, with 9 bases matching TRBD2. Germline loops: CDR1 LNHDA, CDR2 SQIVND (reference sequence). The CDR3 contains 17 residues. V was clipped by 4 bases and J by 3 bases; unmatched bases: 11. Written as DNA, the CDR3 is TGTGCCAGTAGTAGGCCAGCGGGAGGCCACGCAACAGATACGCAGTATTTT. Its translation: CASSRPAGGHATDTQYF.